This T cell receptor beta chain was retrieved from a study of T-cell reconstitution after alpha-beta-depleted transplantation in children. Germline values: CDR1 DFQATT, CDR2 SNEGSKA (reference sequence). Trimming removed 3 bases from V and 3 bases from J, with 14 bases in between. This CDR3 spans 15 amino acids. This clonotype was counted ten times or more. It was with unique molecular identifiers that the TCRbeta library was prepared. TCRdb re-analysed the PCR reads in MiXCR, keeping a single row per CDR3 protein. The sample has almost 500,000 distinct CDR3 sequences, around 12% seen once; the top ten hold around 5.8%.

The material was PBMCs from the stem cell graft donor, obtained from the stem cell graft. The TCR originated in a human donor who donated a stem cell graft to a child with combined immunodeficiency. This chain uses TRBV20-1 with TRBJ2-2; D gene uncertain. The CDR3 sequence: CSASSPGWYTGELFF. Here the CDR3 DNA reads TGCAGTGCTAGTTCCCCGGGCTGGTACACCGGGGAGCTGTTTTTT.